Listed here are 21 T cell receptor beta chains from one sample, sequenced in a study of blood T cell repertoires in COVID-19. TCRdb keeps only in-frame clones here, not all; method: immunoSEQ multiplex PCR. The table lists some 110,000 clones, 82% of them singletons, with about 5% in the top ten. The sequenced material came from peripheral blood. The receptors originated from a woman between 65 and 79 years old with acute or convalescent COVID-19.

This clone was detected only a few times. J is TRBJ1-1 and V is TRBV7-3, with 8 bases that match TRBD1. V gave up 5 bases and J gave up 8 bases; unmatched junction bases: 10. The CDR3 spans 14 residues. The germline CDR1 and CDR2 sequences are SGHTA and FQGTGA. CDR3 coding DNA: TGTGCCAGCAGCCAGATTGCCCAGGGGGCGGAAGCTTTCTTT. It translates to CASSQIAQGAEAFF.

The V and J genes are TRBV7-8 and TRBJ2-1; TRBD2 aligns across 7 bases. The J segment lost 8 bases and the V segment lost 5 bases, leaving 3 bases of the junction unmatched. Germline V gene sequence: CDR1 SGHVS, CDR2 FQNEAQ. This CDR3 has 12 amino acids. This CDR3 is CASSRTRHEQFF. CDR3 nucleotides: TGTGCCAGCAGCCGGACTAGACATGAGCAGTTCTTC.

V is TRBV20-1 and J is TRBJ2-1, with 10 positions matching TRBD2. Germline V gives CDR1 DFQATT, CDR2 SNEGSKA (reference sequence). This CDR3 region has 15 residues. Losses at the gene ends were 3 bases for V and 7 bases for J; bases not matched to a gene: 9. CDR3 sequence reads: CSASGVLAGVNEQFF. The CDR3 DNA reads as TGCAGTGCTAGTGGAGTCCTAGCGGGGGTAAATGAGCAGTTCTTC.

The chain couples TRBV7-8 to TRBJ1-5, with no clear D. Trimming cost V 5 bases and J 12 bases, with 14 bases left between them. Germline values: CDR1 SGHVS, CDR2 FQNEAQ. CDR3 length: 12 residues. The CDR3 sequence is CASSLSGSFQHF. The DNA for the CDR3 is TGTGCCAGCAGCCTAAGCGGCAGCTTCCAGCATTTT.

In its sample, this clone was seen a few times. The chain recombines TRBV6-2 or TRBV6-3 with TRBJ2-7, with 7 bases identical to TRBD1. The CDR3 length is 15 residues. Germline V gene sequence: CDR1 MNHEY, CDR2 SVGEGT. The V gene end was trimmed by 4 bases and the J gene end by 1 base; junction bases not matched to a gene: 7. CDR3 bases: TGTGCCAGCAGTTCGCCTACGGGACAGTCCTACGAGCAGTACGTC. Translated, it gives CASSSPTGQSYEQYV.

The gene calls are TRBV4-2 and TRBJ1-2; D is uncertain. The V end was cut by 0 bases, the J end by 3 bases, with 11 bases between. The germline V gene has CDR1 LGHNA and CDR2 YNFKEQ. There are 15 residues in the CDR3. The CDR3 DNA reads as TGTGCCAGCAGCCAAGAGGTAGGGCGGGACTATGGCTACACCTTC. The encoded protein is CASSQEVGRDYGYTF.

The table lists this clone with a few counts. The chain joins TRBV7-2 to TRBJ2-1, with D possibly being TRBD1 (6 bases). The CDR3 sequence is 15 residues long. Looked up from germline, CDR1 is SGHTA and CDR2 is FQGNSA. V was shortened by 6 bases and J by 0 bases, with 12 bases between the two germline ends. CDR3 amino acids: CASRVGQLSYNEQFF. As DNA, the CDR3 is TGTGCCAGCAGGGTCGGACAGCTCTCCTACAATGAGCAGTTCTTC.

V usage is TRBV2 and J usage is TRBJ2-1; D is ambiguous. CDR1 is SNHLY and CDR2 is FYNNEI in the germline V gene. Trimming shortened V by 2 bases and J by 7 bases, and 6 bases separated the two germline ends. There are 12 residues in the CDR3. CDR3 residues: CASSEPVNEQFF. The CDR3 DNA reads TGTGCCAGCAGTGAACCCGTGAATGAGCAGTTCTTC.

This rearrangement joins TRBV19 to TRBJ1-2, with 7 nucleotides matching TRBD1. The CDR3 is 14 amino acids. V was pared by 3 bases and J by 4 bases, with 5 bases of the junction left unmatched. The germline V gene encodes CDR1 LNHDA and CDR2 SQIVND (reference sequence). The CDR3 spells CASSISPGGYGYTF. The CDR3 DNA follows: TGTGCCAGTAGTATTAGTCCAGGGGGCTATGGCTACACCTTC.

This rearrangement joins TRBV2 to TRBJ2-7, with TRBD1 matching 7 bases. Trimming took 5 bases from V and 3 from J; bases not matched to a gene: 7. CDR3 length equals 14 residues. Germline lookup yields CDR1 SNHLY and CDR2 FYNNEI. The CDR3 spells CASSPQGVGYEQYV. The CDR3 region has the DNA TGTGCCAGCAGTCCCCAGGGGGTGGGCTACGAGCAGTACGTC.

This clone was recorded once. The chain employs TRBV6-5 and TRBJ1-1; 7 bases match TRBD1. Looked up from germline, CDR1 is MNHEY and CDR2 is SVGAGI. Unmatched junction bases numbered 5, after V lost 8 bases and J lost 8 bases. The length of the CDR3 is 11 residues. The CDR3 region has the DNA TGTGCCAGCTGGCGGACAGGCGAAGCTTTCTTT. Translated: CASWRTGEAFF.

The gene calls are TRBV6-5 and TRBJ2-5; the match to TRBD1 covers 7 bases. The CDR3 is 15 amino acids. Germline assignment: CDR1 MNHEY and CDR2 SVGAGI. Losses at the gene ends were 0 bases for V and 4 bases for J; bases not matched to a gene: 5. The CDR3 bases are TGTGCCAGCAGTTACTCGGGGACAGCTCGAGAGACCCAGTACTTC. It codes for CASSYSGTARETQYF.

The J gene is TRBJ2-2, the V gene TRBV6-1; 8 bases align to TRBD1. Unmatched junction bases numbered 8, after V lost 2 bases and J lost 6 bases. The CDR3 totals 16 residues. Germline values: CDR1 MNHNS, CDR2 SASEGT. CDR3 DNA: TGTGCCAGCAGTGAAAGAACCGGGACAGGACCCGGGGAGCTGTTTTTT. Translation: CASSERTGTGPGELFF.

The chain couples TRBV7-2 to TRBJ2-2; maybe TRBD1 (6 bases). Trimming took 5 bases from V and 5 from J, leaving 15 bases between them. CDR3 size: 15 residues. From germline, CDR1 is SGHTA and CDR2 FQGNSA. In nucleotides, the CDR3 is TGTGCCAGCAGCCTGAGACAGGACGGGACCGGGGAGCTGTTTTTT. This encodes CASSLRQDGTGELFF.

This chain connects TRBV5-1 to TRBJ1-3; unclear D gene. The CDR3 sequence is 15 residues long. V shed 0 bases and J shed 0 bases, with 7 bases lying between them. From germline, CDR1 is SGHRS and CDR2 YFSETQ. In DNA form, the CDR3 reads TGCGCCAGCAGCTTGGGACGGAGCTCTGGAAACACCATATATTTT. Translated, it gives CASSLGRSSGNTIYF. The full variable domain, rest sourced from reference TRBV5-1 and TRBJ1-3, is KAGVTQTPRYLIKTRGQQVTLSCSPISGHRSVSWYQQTPGQGLQFLFEYFSETQRNKGNFPGRFSGRQFSNSRSEMNVSTLELGDSALYLCASSLGRSSGNTIYFGEGSWLTVV.

The CDR3 is CASSLGPGYGYTF. The CDR3 coding sequence is TGTGCCAGCAGCTTGGGACCGGGGTATGGCTACACCTTC. The chain couples TRBV5-8 to TRBJ1-2; D call uncertain. This CDR3 spans 13 amino acids. Germline-derived CDR1 and CDR2 are SGHTS and YDEGEE. V lost 0 bases and J lost 5, with 8 bases in between.

CDR3 loop: CASSQQTTRNTIYF. In nucleotides, the CDR3 is TGTGCCAGCAGCCAGCAGACTACTAGAAACACCATATATTTT. This sequence joins TRBV5-5 and TRBJ1-3, with D unclear. The CDR3 sequence is 14 residues long. V dropped 4 bases and J dropped 5 bases, with 13 bases sitting between them. CDR1 SGHKS and CDR2 YYEKEE come from the germline V gene (reference sequence).

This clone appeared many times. The chain's CDR3 is CASQSGGGTSPLHF. In DNA, the CDR3 is TGTGCCAGCCAGTCTGGGGGAGGGACTTCACCCCTCCACTTT. This chain links TRBV19 with TRBJ1-6; TRBD1 might be the D (5 bases). Germline loops: CDR1 LNHDA, CDR2 SQIVND (reference sequence). This CDR3 spans 14 amino acids. The V end lost 9 bases, the J end lost 9 bases, and 18 bases lay between the germline ends.

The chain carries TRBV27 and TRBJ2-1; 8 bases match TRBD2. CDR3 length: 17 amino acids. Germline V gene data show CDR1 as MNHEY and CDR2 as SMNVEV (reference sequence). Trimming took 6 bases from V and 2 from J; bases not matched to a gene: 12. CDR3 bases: TGTGCCAGCAGCCCTCCAAAAGCGGGAGTTCCCTACAATGAGCAGTTCTTC. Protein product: CASSPPKAGVPYNEQFF.

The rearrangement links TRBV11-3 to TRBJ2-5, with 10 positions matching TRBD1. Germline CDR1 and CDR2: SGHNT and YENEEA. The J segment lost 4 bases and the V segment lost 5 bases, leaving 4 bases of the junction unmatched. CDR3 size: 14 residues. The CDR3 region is CASSTWDRGETQYF. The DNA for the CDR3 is TGTGCCAGCAGCACCTGGGACAGGGGAGAGACCCAGTACTTC.

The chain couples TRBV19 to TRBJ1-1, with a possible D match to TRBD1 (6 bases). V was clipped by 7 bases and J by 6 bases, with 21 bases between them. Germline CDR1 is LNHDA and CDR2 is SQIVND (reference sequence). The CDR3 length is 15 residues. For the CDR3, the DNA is TGTGCCAGTATTGGACAGTATTTGTACCGGGCTGAAGCTTTCTTT. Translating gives CASIGQYLYRAEAFF. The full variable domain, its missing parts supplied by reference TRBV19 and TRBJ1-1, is DGGITQSPKYLFRKEGQNVTLSCEQNLNHDAMYWYRQDPGQGLRLIYYSQIVNDFQKGDIAEGYSVSREKKESFPLTVTSAQKNPTAFYLCASIGQYLYRAEAFFGQGTRLTVV.